This T cell receptor (beta chain) was identified during a study of spatial heterogeneity in lung cancer. For the study at large: Sequencing of follow-up PBMC samples took place when they were available, at a median of roughly 25 months after resection. An average of more than ten raw reads was observed per unique TCR and UMI combination.

This clonotype was observed many times. As yet, its antigen is unknown. Germline V gives CDR1 LGHDT, CDR2 YNNKEL (reference sequence). This CDR3 spans 13 amino acids. V was cut by 1 base and J by 4 bases, with 2 bases left in between. Study results and limitations: At resection, ubiquitous expanded tumor TCRs appeared in blood more than at follow-up.

TCRdb used MiXCR to reprocess the 5' RACE reads, holding one entry per CDR3 protein. This sample has around 20,000 distinct CDR3 sequences, with less than 9.5% found just once. Time point noted: blood at routine non-recurrence follow-up after resection. Unsorted whole RNA of tumor, nontumor lung or frozen PBMC was sequenced. The starting material was PBMCs, obtained at follow-up. The TCR comes from a male donor with early-stage non-small cell lung cancer. The V call is TRBV3-1, the J call TRBJ2-6; D not resolved. CDR3 amino acids: CASSQGGANVLTF. In nucleotides, the CDR3 is TGTGCCAGCAGCCAAGGGGGGGCCAACGTCCTGACTTTC.